This T cell receptor beta chain was recovered during a study of T cell repertoires in cytomegalovirus infection. Across the study: Carrying CMV and the relevant HLA type showed in public TCR beta signatures. Study-wide findings and caveats: Clonotype analysis showed dominance of the ex vivo response by HLA-C-restricted CMV-specific TCR beta clonotypes.

From the reads, TCRdb called clonotypes with MiXCR, one entry per CDR3 protein. The sample consists of approximately 140,000 distinct CDR3 sequences, 7.5% to 9% of them appearing once. There are many counts of this clonotype. Its target is unknown. Input material: PBMCs. The TCR originated in a human donor in good health (CMV status not recorded). Some clones in this sample may be carry-over from other donors' samples.

The CDR3 DNA follows: TGTGCCAGCAGCCGTACCCTCATGGGACTAGCCAAAAACATTCAGTACTTC. It specifies CASSRTLMGLAKNIQYF. V and J are TRBV6-6 and TRBJ2-4; perhaps TRBD2 as D (6 bases). CDR1 and CDR2 from the germline V gene are MNHNY and SVGAGI (reference sequence). The CDR3 is 17 residues long. The germline V and J ends were trimmed by 6 bases and 0 bases, with 18 bases remaining between them.